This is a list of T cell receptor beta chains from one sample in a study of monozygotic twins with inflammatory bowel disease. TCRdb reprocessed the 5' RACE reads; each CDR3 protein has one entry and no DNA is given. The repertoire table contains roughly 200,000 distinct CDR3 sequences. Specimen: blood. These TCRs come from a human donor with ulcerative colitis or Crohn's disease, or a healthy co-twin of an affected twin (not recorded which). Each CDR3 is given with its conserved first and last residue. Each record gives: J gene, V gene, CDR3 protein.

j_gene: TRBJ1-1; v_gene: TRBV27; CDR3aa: CASSLTSMNTEAFF
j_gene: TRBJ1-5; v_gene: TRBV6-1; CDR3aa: CASSLQGQIGQPQHF
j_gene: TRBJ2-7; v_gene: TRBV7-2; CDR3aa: CASSATSGTVVSYEQYF
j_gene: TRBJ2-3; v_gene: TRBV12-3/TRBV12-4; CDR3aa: CASSFGPGESTDTQYF
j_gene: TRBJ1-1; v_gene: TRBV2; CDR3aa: CASSERLNAEAFF
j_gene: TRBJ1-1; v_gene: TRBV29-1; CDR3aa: CSIDRGRNTEAFF
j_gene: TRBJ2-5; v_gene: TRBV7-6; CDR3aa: CASSLVPGSGETQYF
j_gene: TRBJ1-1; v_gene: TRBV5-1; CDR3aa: CASSLGQNFIEAFF
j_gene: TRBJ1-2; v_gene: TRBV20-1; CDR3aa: CSARGGGGGYTF
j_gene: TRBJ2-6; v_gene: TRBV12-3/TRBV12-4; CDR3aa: CASSFRGLGANVLTF
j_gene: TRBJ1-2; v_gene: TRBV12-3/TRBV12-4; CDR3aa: CASSLGGQGDGYTF
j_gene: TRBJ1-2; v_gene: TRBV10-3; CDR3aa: CAISDTGRGYTF
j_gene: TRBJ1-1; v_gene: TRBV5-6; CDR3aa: CASSFQSGSAFF
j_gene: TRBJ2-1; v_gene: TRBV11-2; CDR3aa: CASSLDIEQFF
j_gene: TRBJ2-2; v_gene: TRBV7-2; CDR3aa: CASSSRDRDTGELFF
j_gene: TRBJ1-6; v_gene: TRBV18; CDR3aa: CASSPSTGQGDASPLHF
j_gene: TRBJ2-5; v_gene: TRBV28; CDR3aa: CASSFGGGAVKTQYF
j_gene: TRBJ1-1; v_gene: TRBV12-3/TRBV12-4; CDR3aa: CASTRTGAEAFF
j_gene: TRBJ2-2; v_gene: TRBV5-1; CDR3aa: CASSFRAPANTGELFF
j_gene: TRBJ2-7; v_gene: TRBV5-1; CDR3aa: CASSLGGQSSSYEQYF
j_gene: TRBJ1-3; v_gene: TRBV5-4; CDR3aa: CASSLAPGDRAGNTIYF
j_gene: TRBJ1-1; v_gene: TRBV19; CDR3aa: CASSNRGTRLNTEAFF
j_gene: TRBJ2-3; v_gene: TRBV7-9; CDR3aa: CASSASGGPTDTQYF
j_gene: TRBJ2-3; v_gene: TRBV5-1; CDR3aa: CASSWTPGQGATNTDTQYF
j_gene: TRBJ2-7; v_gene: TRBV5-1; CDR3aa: CASSLGRVRTYEQYF
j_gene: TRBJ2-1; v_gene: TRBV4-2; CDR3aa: CASSQGLWAGADSSYNEQFF
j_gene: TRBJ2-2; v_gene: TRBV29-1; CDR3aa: CSAVVPPTGTGELFF
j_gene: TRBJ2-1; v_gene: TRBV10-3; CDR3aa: CAISSGQGGVINEQFF
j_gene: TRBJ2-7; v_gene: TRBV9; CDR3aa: CASSVVPDYEQYF
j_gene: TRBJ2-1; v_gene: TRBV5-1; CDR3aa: CASSLGQHNEQFF
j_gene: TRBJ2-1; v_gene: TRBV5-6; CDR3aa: CASNGYNEQFF
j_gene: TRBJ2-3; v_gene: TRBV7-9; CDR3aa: CASSLGQADTQYF
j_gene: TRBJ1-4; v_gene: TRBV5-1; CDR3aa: CASSLSGIDFEKLFF
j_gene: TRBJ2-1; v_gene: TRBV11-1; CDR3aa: CASSPSRAGESGGAYNEQFF
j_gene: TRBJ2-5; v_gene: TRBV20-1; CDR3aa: CSAGTVETQYF
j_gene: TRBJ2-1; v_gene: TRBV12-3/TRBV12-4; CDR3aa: CASSLGTGTGFFYNEQFF
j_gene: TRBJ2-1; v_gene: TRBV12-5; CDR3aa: CASGSPRGGVDTNEQFF
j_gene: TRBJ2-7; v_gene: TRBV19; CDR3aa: CASSIPGNYEQYF
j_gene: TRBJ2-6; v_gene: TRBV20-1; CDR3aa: CSARSTSGANVLTF
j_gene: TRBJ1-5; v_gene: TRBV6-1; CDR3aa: CASSEAVIRTQHF
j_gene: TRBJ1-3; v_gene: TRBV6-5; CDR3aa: CASSYSYRGGIGGNTIYF
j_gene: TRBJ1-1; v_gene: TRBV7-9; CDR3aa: CASKMGASNTEAFF
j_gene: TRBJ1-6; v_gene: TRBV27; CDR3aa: CASGEGQNSPLHF
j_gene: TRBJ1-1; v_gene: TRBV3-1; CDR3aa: CASSWTGQGTEAFF
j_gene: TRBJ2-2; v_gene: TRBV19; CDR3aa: CASSTRQGSNTGELFF
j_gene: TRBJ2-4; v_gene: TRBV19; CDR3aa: CASSIPTGAKNIQYF
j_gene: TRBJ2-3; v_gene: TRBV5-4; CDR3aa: CASSAHQDRSTDTQYF